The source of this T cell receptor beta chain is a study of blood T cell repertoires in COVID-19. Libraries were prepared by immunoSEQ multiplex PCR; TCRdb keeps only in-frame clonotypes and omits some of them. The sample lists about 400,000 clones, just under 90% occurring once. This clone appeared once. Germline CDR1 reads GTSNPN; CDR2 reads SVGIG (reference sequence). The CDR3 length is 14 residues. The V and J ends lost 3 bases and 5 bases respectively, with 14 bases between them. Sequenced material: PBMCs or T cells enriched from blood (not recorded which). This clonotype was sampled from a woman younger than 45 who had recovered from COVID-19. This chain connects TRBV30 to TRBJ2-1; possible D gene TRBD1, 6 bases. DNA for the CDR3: TGTGCCTGGAGGCCCGTGGGGGACAACAATGAGCAGTTCTTC. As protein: CAWRPVGDNNEQFF.